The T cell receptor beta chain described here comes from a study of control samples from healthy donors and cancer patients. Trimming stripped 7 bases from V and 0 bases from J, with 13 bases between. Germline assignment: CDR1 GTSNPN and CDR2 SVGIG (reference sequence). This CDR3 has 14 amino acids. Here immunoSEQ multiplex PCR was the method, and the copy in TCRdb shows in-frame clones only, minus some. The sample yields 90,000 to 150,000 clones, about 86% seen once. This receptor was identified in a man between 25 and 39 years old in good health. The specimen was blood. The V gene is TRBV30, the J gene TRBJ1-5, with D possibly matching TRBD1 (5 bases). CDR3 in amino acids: CAFETGPSNQPQHF. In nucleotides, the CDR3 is TGTGCCTTCGAAACAGGCCCTAGCAATCAGCCCCAGCATTTT.